This T cell receptor (beta chain) is drawn from a study of spatial heterogeneity in lung cancer. Study-wide background: Tumor-region counts of TCR transcripts tracked strongly with a T cell module score from matched bulk RNA-seq. As counted in raw reads, each unique TCR and UMI combination appeared more than ten times on average.

This sample's time point: sample taken at primary tumor resection. The approximately 78 donors had untreated early-stage non-small cell lung cancer. TCR cDNA molecules were tagged individually, and each one carried a unique molecular identifier. TCRdb reprocessed the 5' RACE reads with MiXCR, giving one entry per CDR3 protein. The repertoire has tens of thousands of distinct CDR3 sequences, approximately 16% of them found once; the top ten carry about 30%. For this clonotype: Its target is unknown.

Study conclusions and caveats: Expanded intratumoral alpha and beta TCR counts tracked tumor mutation counts.

The sample consisted of lung tumor tissue, taken at surgery. The source is a female donor with early-stage non-small cell lung cancer.

CDR3 residues: CSARDHGRVYTGELFF. CDR3 sequence (DNA): TGCAGTGCTAGAGATCACGGGAGAGTGTACACCGGGGAGCTGTTTTTT. The chain couples TRBV20-1 to TRBJ2-2, with D possibly matching TRBD2 (6 bases). This CDR3 is built from 16 residues. The germline V gene encodes CDR1 DFQATT and CDR2 SNEGSKA (reference sequence). V gave up 0 bases and J gave up 3 bases, with 14 bases separating them.